The text below deals with one T cell receptor beta chain. These data are taken from a study of blood T cell repertoires in COVID-19. Study overall: Acute and convalescent COVID-19 samples came from the United States, Italy and Spain.

Generated by immunoSEQ multiplex PCR, the TCRdb table keeps only in-frame clones and is missing some. The sample lists about 270,000 clones, roughly 84% occurring once. With 5 bases clipped from V and 5 bases from J, the junction kept 10 bases outside the gene matches. Germline V gives CDR1 MDHEN, CDR2 SYDVKM. This CDR3 comprises 17 residues. The rearrangement joins TRBV28 to TRBJ2-5; TRBD2 matches at 14 bases. The sample consisted of peripheral blood. This TCR was recovered from a human donor in a cohort sampled during active COVID-19. The CDR3 DNA follows: TGTGCCAGCAGTAAGACTAGCGGGGGGGCCCGAAGGGAGACCCAGTACTTC. Residues: CASSKTSGGARRETQYF.